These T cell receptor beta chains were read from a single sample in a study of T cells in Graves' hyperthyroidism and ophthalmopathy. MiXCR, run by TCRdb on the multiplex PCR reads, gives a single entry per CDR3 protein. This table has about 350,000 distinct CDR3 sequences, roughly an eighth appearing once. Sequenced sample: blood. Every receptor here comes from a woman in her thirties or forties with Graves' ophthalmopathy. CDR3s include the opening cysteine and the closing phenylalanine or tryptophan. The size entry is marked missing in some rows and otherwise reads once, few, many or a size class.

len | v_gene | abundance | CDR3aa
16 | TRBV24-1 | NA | CATSDDHGGNTGELFF
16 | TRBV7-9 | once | CASTETGGAAFYGYTF
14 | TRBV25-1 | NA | CASSGGSYNSPLHF
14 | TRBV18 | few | CASSPRRGDNEQFF
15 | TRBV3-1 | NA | CASSLRRGGDYGYTF
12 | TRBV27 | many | CASSGGFDGYTF
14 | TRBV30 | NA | CAWSDGSRYNEQFF
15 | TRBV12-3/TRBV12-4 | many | CASSLGRPNAGELFF
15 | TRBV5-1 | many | CASSLAGVLNTEAFF
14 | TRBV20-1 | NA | CSAKPGGFGNTIYF
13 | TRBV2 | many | CASSEAGTGALTF